The present T cell receptor beta chain was sequenced within a study of human T cells and chemical hapten exposure. Overall study context: Weekly scalp doses of diphenylcyclopropenone were given to patients during the approximately 26-week study. Patients, largely female, had alopecia areata, totalis or universalis. Study results and limitations: In the PT1 data, expanded TCR counts showed a positive correlation with patch test score.

V lost 0 bases to trimming and J lost 1 base, with 11 bases between them. Looked up from germline, CDR1 is SGHKS and CDR2 is YYEKEE (reference sequence). The CDR3 is 15 amino acids. Time point meaning: patch test 3, about 24 weeks after DPC sensitization. Treatment denoted: therapeutic diphenylcyclopropenone sensitization with weekly scalp DPC. Sample donors consisted of patients with alopecia, aged 18 to 70 years, who were suitable for DPC. Only a few counts were recorded for this clonotype. What it recognizes is unknown. One entry per CDR3 protein results from TCRdb running MiXCR on the RACE reads. In the table there are 150,000 to 200,000 distinct CDR3 sequences, roughly a quarter of which are singletons.

The chain carries TRBV5-5 and TRBJ2-7; no firm D call. The sample in question was whole blood, obtained in connection with sensitization to the hapten diphenylcyclopropenone (DPC). The TCR comes from a woman between 40 and 55 years old with alopecia areata. Some clones in this sample may be carry-over from other donors' samples. CDR3 in amino acids: CASSLEWASSYEQYF. The CDR3 DNA is TGTGCCAGCAGCTTGGAGTGGGCATCATCCTACGAGCAGTACTTC.